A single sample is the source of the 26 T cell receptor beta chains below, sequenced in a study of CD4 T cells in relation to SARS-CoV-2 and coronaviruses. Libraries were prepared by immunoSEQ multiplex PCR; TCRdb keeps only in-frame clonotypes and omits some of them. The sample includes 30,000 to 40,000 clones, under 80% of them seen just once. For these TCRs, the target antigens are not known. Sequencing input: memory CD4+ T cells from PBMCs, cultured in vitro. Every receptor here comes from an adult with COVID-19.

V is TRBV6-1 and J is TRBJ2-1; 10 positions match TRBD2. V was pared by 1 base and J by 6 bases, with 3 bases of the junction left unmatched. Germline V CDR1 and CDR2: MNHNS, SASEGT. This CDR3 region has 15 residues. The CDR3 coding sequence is TGTGCCAGCAGTGAAGAAGCGGGAGGGCCCAATGAGCAGTTCTTC. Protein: CASSEEAGGPNEQFF.

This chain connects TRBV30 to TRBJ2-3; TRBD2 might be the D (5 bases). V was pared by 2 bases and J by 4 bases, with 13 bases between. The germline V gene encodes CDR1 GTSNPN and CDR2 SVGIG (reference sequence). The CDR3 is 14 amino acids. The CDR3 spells CAWSPTSSSDTQYF. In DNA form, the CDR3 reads TGTGCCTGGAGTCCAACCTCTAGCTCAGATACGCAGTATTTT.

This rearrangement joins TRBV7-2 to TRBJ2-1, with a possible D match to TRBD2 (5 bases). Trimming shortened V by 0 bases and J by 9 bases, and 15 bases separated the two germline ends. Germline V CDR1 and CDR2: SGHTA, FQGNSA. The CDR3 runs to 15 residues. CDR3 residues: CASSLAPGSAGEQFF. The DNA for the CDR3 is TGTGCCAGCAGCTTAGCCCCGGGTAGCGCAGGTGAGCAGTTCTTC.

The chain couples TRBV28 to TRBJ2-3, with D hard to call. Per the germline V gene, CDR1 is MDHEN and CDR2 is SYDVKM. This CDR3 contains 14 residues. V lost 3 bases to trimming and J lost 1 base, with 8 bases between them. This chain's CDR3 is CASSFQPGTDTQYF. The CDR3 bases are TGTGCCAGCAGTTTCCAACCAGGCACAGATACGCAGTATTTT.

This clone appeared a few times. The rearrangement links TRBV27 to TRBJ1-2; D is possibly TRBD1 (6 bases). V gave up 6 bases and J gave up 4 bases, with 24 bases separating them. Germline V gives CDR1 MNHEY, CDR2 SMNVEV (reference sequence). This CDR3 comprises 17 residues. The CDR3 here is CASRSSRLTGSSYGYTF. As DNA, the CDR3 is TGTGCCAGCAGATCCTCACGATTAACAGGGTCTTCCTATGGCTACACCTTC.

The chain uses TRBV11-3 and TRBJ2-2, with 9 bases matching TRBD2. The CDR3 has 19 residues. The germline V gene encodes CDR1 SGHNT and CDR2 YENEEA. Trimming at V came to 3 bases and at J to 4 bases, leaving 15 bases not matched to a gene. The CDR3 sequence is CASSLSGWAGGPGTGELFF. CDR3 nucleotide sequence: TGTGCCAGCAGCTTGTCCGGCTGGGCGGGAGGGCCGGGCACCGGGGAGCTGTTTTTT.

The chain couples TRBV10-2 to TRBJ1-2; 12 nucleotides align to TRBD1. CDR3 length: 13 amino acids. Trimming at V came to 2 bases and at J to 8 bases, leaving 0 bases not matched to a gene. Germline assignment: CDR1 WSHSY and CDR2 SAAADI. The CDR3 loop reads CASSEGTGGGYTF. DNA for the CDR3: TGCGCCAGCAGTGAGGGGACAGGGGGCGGCTACACCTTC.

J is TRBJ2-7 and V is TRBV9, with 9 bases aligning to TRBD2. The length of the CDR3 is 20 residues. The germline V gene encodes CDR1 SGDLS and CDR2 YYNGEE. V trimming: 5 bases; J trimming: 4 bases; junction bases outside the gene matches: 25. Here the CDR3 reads CASRALGGSAGGPFRYEQYF. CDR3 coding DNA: TGTGCCAGCAGGGCCCTAGGGGGAAGTGCGGGAGGGCCCTTTCGATACGAGCAGTACTTC.

In DNA, the CDR3 is TGCAGCGTAACGGGACAGAGCATCGAGCAGTACTTC. It yields the protein CSVTGQSIEQYF. The V and J genes are TRBV29-1 and TRBJ2-7, with 7 bases aligning to TRBD1. CDR3 size: 12 residues. V trimming: 6 bases; J trimming: 6 bases; junction bases outside the gene matches: 8. Germline V gene sequence: CDR1 SQVTM, CDR2 ANQGSEA.

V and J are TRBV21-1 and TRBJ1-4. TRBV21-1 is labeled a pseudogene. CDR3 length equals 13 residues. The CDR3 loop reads CAGSAGVSEKLFF. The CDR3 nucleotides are TGTGCCGGCTCCGCGGGGGTCTCCGAAAAACTGTTTTTT.

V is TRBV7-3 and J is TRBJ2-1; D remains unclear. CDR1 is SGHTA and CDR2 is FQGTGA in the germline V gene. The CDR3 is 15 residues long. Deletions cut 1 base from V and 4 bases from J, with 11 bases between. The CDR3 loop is CASSLINGNYNEQFF. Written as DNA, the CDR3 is TGTGCCAGCAGCTTAATAAACGGCAATTACAATGAGCAGTTCTTC. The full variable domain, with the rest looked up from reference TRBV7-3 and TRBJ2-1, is GAGVSQTPSNKVTEKGKYVELRCDPISGHTALYWYRQSLGQGPEFLIYFQGTGAADDSGLPNDRFFAVRPEGSVSTLKIQRTERGDSAVYLCASSLINGNYNEQFFGPGTRLTVL.

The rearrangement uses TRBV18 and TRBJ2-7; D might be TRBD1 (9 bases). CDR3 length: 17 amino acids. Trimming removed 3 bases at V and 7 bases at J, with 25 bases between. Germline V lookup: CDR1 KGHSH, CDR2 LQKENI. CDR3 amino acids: CASSPDSGQGTGGEQYF. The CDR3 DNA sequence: TGTGCCAGCTCACCTGATTCAGGACAGGGGACGGGAGGGGAGCAGTACTTC. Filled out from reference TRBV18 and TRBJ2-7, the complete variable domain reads NAGVMQNPRHLVRRRGQEARLRCSPMKGHSHVYWYRQLPEEGLKFMVYLQKENIIDESGMPKERFSAEFPKEGPSILRIQQVVRGDSAAYFCASSPDSGQGTGGEQYFGPGTRLTVT.

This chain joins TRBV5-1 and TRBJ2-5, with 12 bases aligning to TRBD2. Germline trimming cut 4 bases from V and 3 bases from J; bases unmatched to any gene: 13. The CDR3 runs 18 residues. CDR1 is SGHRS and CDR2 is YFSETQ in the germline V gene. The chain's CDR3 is CASSPYLTSGSGEETQYF. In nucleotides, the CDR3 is TGCGCCAGCAGCCCCTACTTGACTAGCGGGAGCGGGGAAGAGACCCAGTACTTC.

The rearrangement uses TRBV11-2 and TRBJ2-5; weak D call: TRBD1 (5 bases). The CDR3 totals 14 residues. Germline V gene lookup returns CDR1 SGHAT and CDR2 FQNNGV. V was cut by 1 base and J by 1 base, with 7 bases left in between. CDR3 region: CASSLGQIQETQYF. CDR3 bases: TGTGCCAGCAGCTTAGGACAGATCCAAGAGACCCAGTACTTC.

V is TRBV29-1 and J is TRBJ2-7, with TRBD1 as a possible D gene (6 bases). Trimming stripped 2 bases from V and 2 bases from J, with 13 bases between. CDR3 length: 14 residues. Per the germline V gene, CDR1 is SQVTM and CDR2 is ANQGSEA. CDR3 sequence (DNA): TGCAGCGTTGAATTCCAGGGGCTAACCTACGAGCAGTACTTC. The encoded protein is CSVEFQGLTYEQYF.

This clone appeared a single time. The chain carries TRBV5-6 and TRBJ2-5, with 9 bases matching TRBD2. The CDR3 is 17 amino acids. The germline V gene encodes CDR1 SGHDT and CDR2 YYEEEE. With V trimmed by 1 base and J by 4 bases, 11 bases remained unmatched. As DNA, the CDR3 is TGTGCCAGCAGCTTGAGGCCTAGCGGGACGTGGGGAGAGACCCAGTACTTC. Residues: CASSLRPSGTWGETQYF.

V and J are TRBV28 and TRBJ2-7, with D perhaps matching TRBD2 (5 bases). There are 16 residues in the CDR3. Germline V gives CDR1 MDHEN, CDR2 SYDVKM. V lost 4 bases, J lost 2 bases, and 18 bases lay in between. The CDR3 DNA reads TGTGCCAGCAGTTACGACCTCGGGGTCCCTACCTACGAGCAGTACTTC. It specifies CASSYDLGVPTYEQYF. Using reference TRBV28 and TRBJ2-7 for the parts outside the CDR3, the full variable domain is DVKVTQSSRYLVKRTGEKVFLECVQDMDHENMFWYRQDPGLGLRLIYFSYDVKMKEKGDIPEGYSVSREKKERFSLILESASTNQTSMYLCASSYDLGVPTYEQYFGPGTRLTVT.

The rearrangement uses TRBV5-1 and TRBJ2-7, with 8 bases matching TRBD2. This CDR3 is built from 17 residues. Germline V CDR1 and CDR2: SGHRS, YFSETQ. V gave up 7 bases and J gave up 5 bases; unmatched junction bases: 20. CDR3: CASRLGGDSGTRHEQYF. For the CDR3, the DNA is TGCGCCAGCCGACTCGGAGGAGATAGCGGGACACGACACGAGCAGTACTTC.

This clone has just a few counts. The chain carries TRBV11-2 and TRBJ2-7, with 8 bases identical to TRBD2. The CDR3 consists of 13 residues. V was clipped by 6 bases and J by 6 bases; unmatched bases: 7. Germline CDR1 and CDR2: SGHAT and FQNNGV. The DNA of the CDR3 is TGTGCCAGCAGGTGGCGGGGGGCATCCGAGCAGTACTTC. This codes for CASRWRGASEQYF.

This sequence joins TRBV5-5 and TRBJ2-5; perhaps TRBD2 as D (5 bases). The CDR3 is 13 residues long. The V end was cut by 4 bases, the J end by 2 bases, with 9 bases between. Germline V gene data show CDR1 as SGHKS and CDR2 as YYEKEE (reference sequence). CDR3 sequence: CASSGSGQETQYF. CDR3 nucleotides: TGTGCCAGCAGCGGATCGGGACAAGAGACCCAGTACTTC.

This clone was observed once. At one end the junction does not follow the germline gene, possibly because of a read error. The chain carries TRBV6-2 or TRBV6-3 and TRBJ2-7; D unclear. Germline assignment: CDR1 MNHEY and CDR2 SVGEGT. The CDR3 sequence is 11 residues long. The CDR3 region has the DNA TGTGCCAGCAGCCACGGTGGGGATCAGTCGTTC. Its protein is CASSHGGDQSF.

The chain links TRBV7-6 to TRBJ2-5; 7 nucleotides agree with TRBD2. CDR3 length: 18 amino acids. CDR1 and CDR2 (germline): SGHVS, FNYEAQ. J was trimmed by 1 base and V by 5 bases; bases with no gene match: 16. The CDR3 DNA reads TGTGCCAGCAGCAGCGGCTTCTGGACTAGTGCGAGCCAAGAGACCCAGTACTTC. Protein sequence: CASSSGFWTSASQETQYF.

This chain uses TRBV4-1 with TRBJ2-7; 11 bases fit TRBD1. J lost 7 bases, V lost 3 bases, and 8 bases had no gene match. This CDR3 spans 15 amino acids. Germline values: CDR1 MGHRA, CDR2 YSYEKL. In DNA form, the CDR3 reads TGCGCCAGCAGCCACCACGGACAGGGGGCGGATGAGCAGTACTTC. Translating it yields CASSHHGQGADEQYF.

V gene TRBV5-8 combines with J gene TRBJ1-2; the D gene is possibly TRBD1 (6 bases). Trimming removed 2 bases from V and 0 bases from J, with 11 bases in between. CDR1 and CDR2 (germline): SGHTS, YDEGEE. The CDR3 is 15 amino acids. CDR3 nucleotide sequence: TGTGCCAGCAGCTTCCGGACAGAACCTAACTATGGCTACACCTTC. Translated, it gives CASSFRTEPNYGYTF.

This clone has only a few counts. The CDR3 DNA reads TGTGCCAGCAGTCAAGTCGGACGGACAGATACGCAGTATTTT. Protein: CASSQVGRTDTQYF. The rearrangement uses TRBV2 and TRBJ2-3, with unresolved D. Trimming stripped 5 bases from V and 3 bases from J, with 12 bases between. CDR3 length: 14 residues. The V gene's germline CDR1 is SNHLY and CDR2 FYNNEI. Variable domain in full (rest from reference TRBV2 and TRBJ2-3): EPEVTQTPSHQVTQMGQEVILRCVPISNHLYFYWYRQILGQKVEFLVSFYNNEISEKSEIFDDQFSVERPDGSNFTLKIRSTKLEDSAMYFCASSQVGRTDTQYFGPGTRLTVL.

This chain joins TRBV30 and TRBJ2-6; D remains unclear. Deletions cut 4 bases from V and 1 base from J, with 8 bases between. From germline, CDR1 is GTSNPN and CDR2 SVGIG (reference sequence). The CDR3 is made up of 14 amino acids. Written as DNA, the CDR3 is TGTGCCTGGACTAAGGGTTCTGGGGCCAACGTCCTGACTTTC. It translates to CAWTKGSGANVLTF.